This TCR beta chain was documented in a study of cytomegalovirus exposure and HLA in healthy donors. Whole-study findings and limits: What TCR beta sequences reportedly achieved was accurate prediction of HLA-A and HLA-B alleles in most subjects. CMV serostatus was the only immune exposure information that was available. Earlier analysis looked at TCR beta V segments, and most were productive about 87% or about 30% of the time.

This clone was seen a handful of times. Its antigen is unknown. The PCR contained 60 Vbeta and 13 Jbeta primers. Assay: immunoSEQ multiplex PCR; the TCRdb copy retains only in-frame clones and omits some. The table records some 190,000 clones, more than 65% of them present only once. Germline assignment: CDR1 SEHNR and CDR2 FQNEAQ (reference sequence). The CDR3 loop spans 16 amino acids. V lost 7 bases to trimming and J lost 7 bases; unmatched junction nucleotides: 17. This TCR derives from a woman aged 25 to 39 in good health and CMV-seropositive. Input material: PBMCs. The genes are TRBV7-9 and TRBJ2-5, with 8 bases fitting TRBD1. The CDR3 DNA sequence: TGTGCCAGCACCGGCCGGGCGACAGGGGAATTCGGGACCCAGTACTTC. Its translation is CASTGRATGEFGTQYF.